This T cell receptor (beta chain) originates from a study of shared clonotypes between healthy human individuals. Study as a whole: Used for every donor were three CD4 naive, three CD4 memory, two CD8 naive and one CD8 memory plate.

Every immunoSEQ plate was one replicate of a subset's evenly spread DNA. Some clones are missing from TCRdb's copy, which holds only in-frame ones; the method was immunoSEQ multiplex PCR. The data contain 750,000 to 1,000,000 clones, nearly 95% of them singletons. A remark on this clone: Its antigen is undetermined.

Study-level results: Memory subsets had estimated richness that was generally smaller than that of naive subsets.

Naive CD8 cells comprised CD45RO-negative, CCR7-positively selected cells, excluding terminally differentiated effector memory CD45RA+ cells. The CDR3 sequence is 14 residues long. The germline V gene has CDR1 LGHNA and CDR2 YNFKEQ. V was pared by 6 bases and J by 0 bases, with 11 bases between. The chain uses TRBV4-2 and TRBJ1-2, with TRBD1 as a possible D gene (5 bases). Sequenced: naive CD8+ T cells sorted from blood. This TCR was sampled from a man between 25 and 39 years old in good health. CDR3: CASSSTASNYGYTF. DNA of the CDR3: TGTGCCAGCAGTTCGACAGCGTCTAACTATGGCTACACCTTC.